This passage covers 22 T cell receptor beta chains from one sample sequenced in a study of T-cell reconstitution after alpha-beta-depleted transplantation in children. TCRbeta library preparation incorporated unique molecular identifiers. Using its own MiXCR run on the PCR reads, TCRdb lists one record per CDR3 protein. This repertoire shows roughly 790,000 distinct CDR3 sequences, 16% found once; its top ten account for roughly 5%. The material was PBMCs, mostly from graft donor cells, obtained 360 days after TCRalphabeta/CD19-depleted stem cell transplant. The receptors shown here come from a male patient aged 10 to 17 who had a stem cell transplant for acute lymphoblastic leukemia, so the T cells may come from the graft donor.

This chain joins TRBV5-1 and TRBJ2-2; 7 nucleotides agree with TRBD2. The V and J ends lost 4 bases and 7 bases, in that order; junction bases with no gene match: 7. CDR1 and CDR2 (germline): SGHRS, YFSETQ. This CDR3 comprises 14 residues. Written as DNA, the CDR3 is TGCGCCAGCAGCATCCAGCGGGATAACGGGGAGCTGTTTTTT. Encoded protein: CASSIQRDNGELFF.

V gene TRBV5-1 combines with J gene TRBJ2-7; TRBD1 is a possible D gene (6 bases). The V and J ends lost 0 bases and 5 bases respectively, with 12 bases between them. CDR3 length: 14 residues. CDR1 is SGHRS and CDR2 is YFSETQ in the germline V gene. The CDR3 DNA is TGCGCCAGCAGCTTGGCACAGGGAGTCAACGAGCAGTACTTC. Residues: CASSLAQGVNEQYF.

This clonotype was observed a handful of times. The V and J genes are TRBV12-3 or TRBV12-4 and TRBJ2-7; TRBD2 aligns across 11 bases. The CDR3 spans 19 residues. V dropped 5 bases and J dropped 2; count of bases not matched to a gene: 17. The CDR3 DNA is TGTGCCAGCAGTCTCAACCCTCATTTAGCGGGAGGGCGGCCCTACGAGCAGTACTTC. Amino acids: CASSLNPHLAGGRPYEQYF.

This chain links TRBV4-2 with TRBJ2-6; D gene uncertain. Trimming cost V 0 bases and J 2 bases, with 14 bases left between them. Germline V gives CDR1 LGHNA, CDR2 YNFKEQ. CDR3 length equals 18 residues. CDR3 region: CASSQDPVISAGANVLTF. The CDR3 nucleotides read TGTGCCAGCAGCCAAGATCCGGTTATCAGTGCTGGGGCCAACGTCCTGACTTTC.

The chain employs TRBV3-1 and TRBJ1-5; TRBD1 matches at 7 bases. Unmatched junction bases numbered 8, after V lost 5 bases and J lost 4 bases. From germline, CDR1 is LGHDT and CDR2 YNNKEL (reference sequence). The CDR3 sequence is 15 residues long. The CDR3: CASSFAPGGNQPQHF. CDR3 nucleotide sequence: TGTGCCAGCAGCTTTGCCCCAGGGGGAAATCAGCCCCAGCATTTT.

Many counts were recorded for this clonotype. This chain uses TRBV12-3 or TRBV12-4 with TRBJ1-2, with D possibly being TRBD1 (5 bases). This CDR3 spans 12 amino acids. Trimming cost V 5 bases and J 4 bases, with 8 bases left between them. The CDR3 loop is CASSRGAYGYTF. In DNA, the CDR3 is TGTGCCAGCAGTCGGGGCGCCTATGGCTACACCTTC.

Worth noting for this clonotype: A read error is possible here, since a much larger clone lies one base away. This chain uses TRBV12-3 or TRBV12-4 with TRBJ2-7; 9 bases are a match to TRBD2. This CDR3 contains 15 residues. This CDR3 is CAGSFGASGVYEQYF. Written as DNA, the CDR3 is TGTGCCGGCAGTTTTGGGGCTAGCGGGGTCTACGAGCAGTACTTC.

This clonotype was counted many times. The V gene is TRBV5-1, the J gene TRBJ2-1; 12 bases are a match to TRBD2. The CDR3 has 16 amino acids. The V gene's germline CDR1 is SGHRS and CDR2 YFSETQ. The V gene end was trimmed by 6 bases and the J gene end by 6 bases; junction bases not matched to a gene: 10. CDR3 protein: CASNRASGRASNEQFF. Written as DNA, the CDR3 is TGCGCCAGCAATCGGGCTAGCGGGAGGGCCTCCAATGAGCAGTTCTTC. The variable domain in full, completed from reference TRBV5-1 and TRBJ2-1, reads KAGVTQTPRYLIKTRGQQVTLSCSPISGHRSVSWYQQTPGQGLQFLFEYFSETQRNKGNFPGRFSGRQFSNSRSEMNVSTLELGDSALYLCASNRASGRASNEQFFGPGTRLTVL.

In this sample, this clonotype turned up a few times. The V call is TRBV15, the J call TRBJ2-1; 9 bases map to TRBD2. The germline CDR1 and CDR2 sequences are LNHNV and YYDKDF (reference sequence). V dropped 3 bases and J dropped 9; count of bases not matched to a gene: 3. This CDR3 has 13 residues. The CDR3 DNA follows: TGTGCCACCAGCAGGAGTAGCGGGAGTGAGCAGTTCTTC. Protein sequence: CATSRSSGSEQFF.

J is TRBJ2-4 and V is TRBV5-5; the D gene is possibly TRBD1 (6 bases). V lost 3 bases and J 5 bases, leaving 12 bases between the germline ends. This CDR3 contains 14 residues. Germline CDR1 reads SGHKS; CDR2 reads YYEKEE (reference sequence). The CDR3 is CASSWAGVENIQYF. The CDR3 DNA follows: TGTGCCAGCAGCTGGGCAGGGGTGGAAAACATTCAGTACTTC. The whole variable domain, remainder taken from reference TRBV5-5 and TRBJ2-4, is DAGVTQSPTHLIKTRGQQVTLRCSPISGHKSVSWYQQVLGQGPQFIFQYYEKEERGRGNFPDRFSARQFPNYSSELNVNALLLGDSALYLCASSWAGVENIQYFGAGTRLSVL.

The V call is TRBV6-5, the J call TRBJ2-1; TRBD1 is a possible D gene (7 bases). Trimming pared 2 bases from V and 4 bases from J, leaving 9 bases between. The length of the CDR3 is 14 residues. Germline V gene data show CDR1 as MNHEY and CDR2 as SVGAGI. CDR3 in DNA: TGTGCCAGCAGTTACGCGGGACAGTACAATGAGCAGTTCTTC. This codes for CASSYAGQYNEQFF.

This chain connects TRBV9 to TRBJ2-4; TRBD2 is a possible D gene (6 bases). Germline V gene data show CDR1 as SGDLS and CDR2 as YYNGEE. The ends were cut back, 4 bases at V and 7 bases at J, with 12 bases in the middle. The CDR3 is 13 amino acids. The CDR3 region is CASSPGEANIQYF. Here the CDR3 DNA reads TGTGCCAGCAGCCCCGGGGAGGCCAACATTCAGTACTTC.

The chain combines TRBV7-8 with TRBJ2-2, with 7 bases aligning to TRBD2. CDR3 length: 16 residues. In germline, CDR1 is SGHVS, CDR2 FQNEAQ. V lost 8 bases, J lost 2 bases, and 11 bases stayed unmatched. CDR3 sequence (DNA): TGTGCCAGCTTTCCTGAGGCGGGAGTTAACACCGGGGAGCTGTTTTTT. Residues: CASFPEAGVNTGELFF.

To note about this clonotype: One end of the junction is discordant with germline, which a read error may explain. The chain combines TRBV4-1 with TRBJ2-7; 7 bases are shared with TRBD1. This CDR3 contains 12 residues. Per germline, CDR1 MGHRA and CDR2 YSYEKL. CDR3 bases: TGCGCCAGCAGCCGACACGGACAGGTTCAGACTTTC. It is translated as CASSRHGQVQTF.

In this sample, this clonotype turned up a few times. The V gene is TRBV5-5, the J gene TRBJ1-2, with 10 bases identical to TRBD1. The germline V gene has CDR1 SGHKS and CDR2 YYEKEE (reference sequence). The trim removed 4 bases at V and 2 bases at J, leaving 5 bases unmatched. This CDR3 contains 15 residues. This CDR3 is CASSHRTGGNYGYTF. In DNA form, the CDR3 reads TGTGCCAGCAGCCATCGGACAGGGGGAAACTATGGCTACACCTTC.

The rearrangement uses TRBV7-8 and TRBJ2-1; no firm D call. The CDR3 has 17 residues. V was trimmed by 1 base and J by 0 bases, leaving 13 bases between them. Germline values: CDR1 SGHVS, CDR2 FQNEAQ. The CDR3 nucleotides are TGTGCCAGCAGCTTAGAGGCCGGTCACCTCTCCTACAATGAGCAGTTCTTC. It yields the protein CASSLEAGHLSYNEQFF.

As to this clonotype: A much larger clone sits a single nucleotide away, making a read error possible. The rearrangement joins TRBV5-1 to TRBJ2-7; 11 bases align to TRBD1. V trimming: 3 bases; J trimming: 3 bases; junction bases outside the gene matches: 5. Germline CDR1 and CDR2: SGHRS and YFSETQ. This CDR3 comprises 15 residues. CDR3 in amino acids: CASSYPGTGGYEQYF. The CDR3 DNA follows: TGCGCCAGCAGCTACCCCGGGACAGGGGGCTACGAGCAGTACTTC.

V usage is TRBV3-1 and J usage is TRBJ2-1; D is unresolved. The germline CDR1 and CDR2 sequences are LGHDT and YNNKEL (reference sequence). This CDR3 contains 16 residues. Trimming cost V 3 bases and J 1 base, with 13 bases left between them. The CDR3: CASSQMHTLSYNEQFF. In DNA form, the CDR3 reads TGTGCCAGCAGCCAGATGCACACCCTATCCTACAATGAGCAGTTCTTC.

The chain is built from TRBV29-1 and TRBJ1-1, with 8 bases lining up with TRBD1. Germline values: CDR1 SQVTM, CDR2 ANQGSEA. V dropped 1 base and J dropped 3; count of bases not matched to a gene: 4. The CDR3 is 14 amino acids. CDR3: CSVEAGGADTEAFF. For the CDR3, the DNA is TGCAGCGTTGAAGCAGGGGGCGCGGACACTGAAGCTTTCTTT.

The chain employs TRBV27 and TRBJ1-5; tentatively, D is TRBD1 (5 bases). Germline V gives CDR1 MNHEY, CDR2 SMNVEV (reference sequence). V shed 1 base and J shed 7 bases, with 8 bases lying between them. The CDR3 contains 13 residues. CDR3 protein: CASSLLGDQPQHF. The CDR3 DNA reads as TGTGCCAGCAGTTTATTGGGGGACCAGCCCCAGCATTTT.

The chain combines TRBV29-1 with TRBJ2-5, with 12 bases aligning to TRBD1. V was pared by 7 bases and J by 5 bases, with 5 bases of the junction left unmatched. CDR1 is SQVTM, CDR2 ANQGSEA, per germline. CDR3 length equals 13 residues. In DNA form, the CDR3 reads TGCAGCGCGGGGACAGGGGGCTGGGAGACCCAGTACTTC. Protein product: CSAGTGGWETQYF.

This clonotype was detected ten times or more. The chain links TRBV12-3 or TRBV12-4 to TRBJ2-1; no clear D. This CDR3 is built from 13 residues. Trimming took off 10 bases at V and 5 bases at J, with 15 bases between the two ends. Here the CDR3 DNA reads TGTGCCACGGGCGAGTTTTTGAACAATGAGCAGTTCTTC. It encodes CATGEFLNNEQFF.